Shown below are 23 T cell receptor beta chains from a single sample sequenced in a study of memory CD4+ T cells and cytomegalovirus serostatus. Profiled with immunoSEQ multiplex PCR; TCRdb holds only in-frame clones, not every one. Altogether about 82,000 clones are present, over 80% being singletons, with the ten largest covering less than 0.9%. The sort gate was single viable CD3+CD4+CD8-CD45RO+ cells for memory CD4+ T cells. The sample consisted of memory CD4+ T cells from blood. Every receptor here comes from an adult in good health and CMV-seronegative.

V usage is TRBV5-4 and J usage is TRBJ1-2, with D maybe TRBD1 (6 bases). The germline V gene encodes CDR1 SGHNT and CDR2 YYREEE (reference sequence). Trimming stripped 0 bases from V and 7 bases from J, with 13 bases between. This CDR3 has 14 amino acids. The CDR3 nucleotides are TGTGCCAGCAGCTTGGACCTCACAGGGCCTGGCTACACCTTC. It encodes CASSLDLTGPGYTF.

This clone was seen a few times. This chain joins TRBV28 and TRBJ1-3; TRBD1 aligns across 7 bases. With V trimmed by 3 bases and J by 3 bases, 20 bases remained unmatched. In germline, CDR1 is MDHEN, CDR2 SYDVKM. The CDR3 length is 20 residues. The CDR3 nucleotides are TGTGCCAGCAGTTTCACCGCGACAGGGCGCGGAATCTTATTTGGAAACACCATATATTTT. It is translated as CASSFTATGRGILFGNTIYF.

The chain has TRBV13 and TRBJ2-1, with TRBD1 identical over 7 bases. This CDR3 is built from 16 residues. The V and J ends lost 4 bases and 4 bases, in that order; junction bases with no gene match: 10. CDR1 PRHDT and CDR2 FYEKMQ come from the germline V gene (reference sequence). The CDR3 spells CASSSQGDSLYNEQFF. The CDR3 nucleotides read TGTGCCAGCAGCTCCCAGGGGGACAGCCTTTACAATGAGCAGTTCTTC.

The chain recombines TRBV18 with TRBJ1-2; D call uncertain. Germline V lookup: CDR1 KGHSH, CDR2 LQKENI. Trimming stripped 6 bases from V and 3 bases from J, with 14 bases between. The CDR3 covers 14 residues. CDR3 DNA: TGTGCCAGCTCCCCCTGGGATGGCGACTATGGCTACACCTTC. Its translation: CASSPWDGDYGYTF.

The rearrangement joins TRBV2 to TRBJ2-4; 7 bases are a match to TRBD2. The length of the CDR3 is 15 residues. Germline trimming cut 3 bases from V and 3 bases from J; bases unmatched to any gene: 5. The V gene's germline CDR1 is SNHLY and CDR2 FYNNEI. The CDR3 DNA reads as TGTGCCAGCAGTGAGGGAGGGGACGGCAAAAACATTCAGTACTTC. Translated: CASSEGGDGKNIQYF.

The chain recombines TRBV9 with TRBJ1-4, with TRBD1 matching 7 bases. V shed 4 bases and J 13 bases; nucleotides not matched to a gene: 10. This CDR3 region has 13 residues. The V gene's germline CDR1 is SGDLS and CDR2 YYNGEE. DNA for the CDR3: TGTGCCAGCAGCTTTGGGGAGACAGGGTTACTGTTTTTT. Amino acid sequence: CASSFGETGLLFF. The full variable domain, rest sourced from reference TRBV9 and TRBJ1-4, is DSGVTQTPKHLITATGQRVTLRCSPRSGDLSVYWYQQSLDQGLQFLIQYYNGEERAKGNILERFSAQQFPDLHSELNLSSLELGDSALYFCASSFGETGLLFFGSGTQLSVL.

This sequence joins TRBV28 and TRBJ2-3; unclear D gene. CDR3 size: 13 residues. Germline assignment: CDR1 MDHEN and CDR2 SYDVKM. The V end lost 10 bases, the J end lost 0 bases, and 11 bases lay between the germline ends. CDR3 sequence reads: CANKKISTDTQYF. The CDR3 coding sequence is TGTGCCAACAAGAAAATTAGCACAGATACGCAGTATTTT.

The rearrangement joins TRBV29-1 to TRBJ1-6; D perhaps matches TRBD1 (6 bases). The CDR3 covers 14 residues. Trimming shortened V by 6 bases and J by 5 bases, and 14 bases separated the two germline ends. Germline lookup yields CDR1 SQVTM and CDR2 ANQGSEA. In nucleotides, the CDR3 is TGCAGCGTCTCCACAGGGTTCAATAATTCACCCCTCCACTTT. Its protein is CSVSTGFNNSPLHF.

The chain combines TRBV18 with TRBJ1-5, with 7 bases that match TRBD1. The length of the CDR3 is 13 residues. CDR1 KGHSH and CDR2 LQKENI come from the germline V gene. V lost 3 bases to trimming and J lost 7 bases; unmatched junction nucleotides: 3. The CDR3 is CASSPTGNQPQHF. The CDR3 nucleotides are TGTGCCAGCTCACCGACAGGGAACCAGCCCCAGCATTTT.

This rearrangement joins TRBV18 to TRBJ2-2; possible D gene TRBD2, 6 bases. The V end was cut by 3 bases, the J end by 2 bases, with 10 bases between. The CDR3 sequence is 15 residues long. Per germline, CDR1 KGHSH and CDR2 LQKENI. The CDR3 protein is CASSPRLGNTGELFF. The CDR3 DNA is TGTGCCAGCTCACCGAGACTAGGAAACACCGGGGAGCTGTTTTTT.

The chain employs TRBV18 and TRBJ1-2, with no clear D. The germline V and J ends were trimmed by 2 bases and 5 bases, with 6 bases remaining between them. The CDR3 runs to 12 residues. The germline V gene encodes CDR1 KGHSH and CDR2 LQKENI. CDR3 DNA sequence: TGTGCCAGCTCACCAGACCTTTATGGCTACACCTTC. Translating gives CASSPDLYGYTF.

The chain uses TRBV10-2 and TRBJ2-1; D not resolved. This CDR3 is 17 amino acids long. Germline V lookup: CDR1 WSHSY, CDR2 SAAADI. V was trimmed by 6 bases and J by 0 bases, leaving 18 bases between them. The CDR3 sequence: CASRPARASSSYNEQFF. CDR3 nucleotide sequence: TGCGCCAGCAGGCCCGCTAGAGCCTCTAGCTCCTACAATGAGCAGTTCTTC.

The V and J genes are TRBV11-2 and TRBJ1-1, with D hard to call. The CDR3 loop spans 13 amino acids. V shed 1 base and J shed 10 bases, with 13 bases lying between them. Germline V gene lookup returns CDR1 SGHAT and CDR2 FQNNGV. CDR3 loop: CASSLGRERGAFF. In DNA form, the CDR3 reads TGTGCCAGCAGCTTAGGTCGGGAGCGGGGAGCTTTCTTT.

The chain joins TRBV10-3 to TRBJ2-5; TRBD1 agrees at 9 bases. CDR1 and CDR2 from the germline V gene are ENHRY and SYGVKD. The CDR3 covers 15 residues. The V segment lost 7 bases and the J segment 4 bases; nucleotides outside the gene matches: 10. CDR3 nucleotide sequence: TGTGCCATCATGTCTCCGACAGGGGGGTCAGAGACCCAGTACTTC. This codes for CAIMSPTGGSETQYF.

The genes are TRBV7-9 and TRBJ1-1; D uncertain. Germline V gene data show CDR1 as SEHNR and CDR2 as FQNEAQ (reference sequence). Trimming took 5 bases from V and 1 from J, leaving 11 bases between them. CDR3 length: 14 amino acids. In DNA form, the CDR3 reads TGTGCCAGCAGCCCCTGGCCGGCGAACACTGAAGCTTTCTTT. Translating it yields CASSPWPANTEAFF.

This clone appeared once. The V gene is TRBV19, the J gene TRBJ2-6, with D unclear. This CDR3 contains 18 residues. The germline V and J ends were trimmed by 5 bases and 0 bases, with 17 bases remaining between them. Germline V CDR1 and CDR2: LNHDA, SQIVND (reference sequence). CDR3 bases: TGTGCCAGTAGTGCCGGTGGCGCAGACCACTCTGGGGCCAACGTCCTGACTTTC. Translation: CASSAGGADHSGANVLTF.

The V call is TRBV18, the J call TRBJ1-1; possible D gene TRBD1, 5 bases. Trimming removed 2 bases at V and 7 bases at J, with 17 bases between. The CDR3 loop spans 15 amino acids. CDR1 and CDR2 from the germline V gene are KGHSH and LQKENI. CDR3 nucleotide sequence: TGTGCCAGCTCACCAGGGACTCCCTACATAGGTGAAGCTTTCTTT. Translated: CASSPGTPYIGEAFF.

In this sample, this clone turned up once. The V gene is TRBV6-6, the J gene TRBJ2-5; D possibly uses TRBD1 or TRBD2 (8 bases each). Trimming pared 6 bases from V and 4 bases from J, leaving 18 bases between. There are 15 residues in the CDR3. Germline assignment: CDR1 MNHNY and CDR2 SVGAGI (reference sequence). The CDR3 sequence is CASSRGGQAGETQYF. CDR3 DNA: TGTGCCAGCAGCCGGGGGGGACAGGCTGGAGAGACCCAGTACTTC.

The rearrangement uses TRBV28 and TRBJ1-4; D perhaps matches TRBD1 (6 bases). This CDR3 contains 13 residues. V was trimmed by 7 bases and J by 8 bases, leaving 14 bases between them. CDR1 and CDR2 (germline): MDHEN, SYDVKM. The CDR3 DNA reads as TGTGCCAGCATTTCGGGGGCAGGGGAAAAACTGTTTTTT. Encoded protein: CASISGAGEKLFF.

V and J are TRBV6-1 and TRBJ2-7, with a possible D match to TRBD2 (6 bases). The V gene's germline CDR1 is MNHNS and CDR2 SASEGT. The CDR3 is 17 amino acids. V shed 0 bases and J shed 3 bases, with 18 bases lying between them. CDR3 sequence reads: CASSEAGHGSWFYEQYF. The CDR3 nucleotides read TGTGCCAGCAGTGAAGCGGGGCACGGGAGTTGGTTCTACGAGCAGTACTTC.

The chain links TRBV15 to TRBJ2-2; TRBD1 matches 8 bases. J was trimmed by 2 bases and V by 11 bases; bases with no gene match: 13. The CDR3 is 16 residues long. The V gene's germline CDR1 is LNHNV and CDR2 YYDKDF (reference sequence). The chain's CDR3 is CASKSPGTGNTGELFF. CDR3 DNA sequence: TGTGCCTCGAAATCCCCGGGGACAGGCAACACCGGGGAGCTGTTTTTT. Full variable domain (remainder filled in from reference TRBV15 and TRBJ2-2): DAMVIQNPRYQVTQFGKPVTLSCSQTLNHNVMYWYQQKSSQAPKLLFHYYDKDFNNEADTPDNFQSRRPNTSFCFLDIRSPGLGDTAMYLCASKSPGTGNTGELFFGEGSRLTVL.

In DNA, the CDR3 is TGTGCCAGCAAGCAGGGGCAGGCCTACAATGAGCAGTTCTTC. It codes for CASKQGQAYNEQFF. J is TRBJ2-1 and V is TRBV19, with D possibly TRBD1 on 6 matching bases. This CDR3 has 14 amino acids. Germline CDR1 LNHDA, CDR2 SQIVND (reference sequence). V dropped 9 bases and J dropped 2 bases, with 14 bases sitting between them.

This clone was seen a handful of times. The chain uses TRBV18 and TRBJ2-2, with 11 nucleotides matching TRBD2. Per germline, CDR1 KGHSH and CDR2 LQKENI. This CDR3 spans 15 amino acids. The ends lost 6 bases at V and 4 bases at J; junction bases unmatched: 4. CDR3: CASSLTSGATGELFF. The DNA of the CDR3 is TGTGCCAGCTCCTTGACTAGCGGGGCCACCGGGGAGCTGTTTTTT. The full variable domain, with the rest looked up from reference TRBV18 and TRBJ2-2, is NAGVMQNPRHLVRRRGQEARLRCSPMKGHSHVYWYRQLPEEGLKFMVYLQKENIIDESGMPKERFSAEFPKEGPSILRIQQVVRGDSAAYFCASSLTSGATGELFFGEGSRLTVL.